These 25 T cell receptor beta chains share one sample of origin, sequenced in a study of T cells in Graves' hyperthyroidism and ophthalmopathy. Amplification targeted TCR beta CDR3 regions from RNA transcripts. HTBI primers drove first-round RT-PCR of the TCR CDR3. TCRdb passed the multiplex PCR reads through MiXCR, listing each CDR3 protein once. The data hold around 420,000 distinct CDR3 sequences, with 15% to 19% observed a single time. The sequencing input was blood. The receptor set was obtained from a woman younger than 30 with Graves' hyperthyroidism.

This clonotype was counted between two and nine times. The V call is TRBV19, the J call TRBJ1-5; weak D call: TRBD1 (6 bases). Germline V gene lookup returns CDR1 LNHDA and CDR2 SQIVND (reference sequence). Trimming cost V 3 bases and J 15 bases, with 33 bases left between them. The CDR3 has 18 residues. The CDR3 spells CASSIDSRFRGGEYERHF. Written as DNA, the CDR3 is TGTGCCAGTAGTATTGACTCCCGATTTCGGGGGGGCGAGTACGAACGGCATTTT.

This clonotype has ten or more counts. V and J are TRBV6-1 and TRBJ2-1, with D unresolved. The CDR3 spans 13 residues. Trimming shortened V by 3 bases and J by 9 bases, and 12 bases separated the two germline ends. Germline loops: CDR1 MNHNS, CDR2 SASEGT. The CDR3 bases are TGTGCCAGCAGTGAGACTGGCTATAGTGAGCAGTTCTTC. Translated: CASSETGYSEQFF.

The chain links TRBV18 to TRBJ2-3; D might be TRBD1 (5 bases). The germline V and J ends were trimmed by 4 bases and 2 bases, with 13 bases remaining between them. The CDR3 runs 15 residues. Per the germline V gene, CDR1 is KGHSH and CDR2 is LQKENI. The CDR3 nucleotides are TGTGCCAGCTCACTTATTCAGGGTTACACAGATACGCAGTATTTT. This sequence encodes CASSLIQGYTDTQYF. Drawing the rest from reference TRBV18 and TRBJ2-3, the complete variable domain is NAGVMQNPRHLVRRRGQEARLRCSPMKGHSHVYWYRQLPEEGLKFMVYLQKENIIDESGMPKERFSAEFPKEGPSILRIQQVVRGDSAAYFCASSLIQGYTDTQYFGPGTRLTVL.

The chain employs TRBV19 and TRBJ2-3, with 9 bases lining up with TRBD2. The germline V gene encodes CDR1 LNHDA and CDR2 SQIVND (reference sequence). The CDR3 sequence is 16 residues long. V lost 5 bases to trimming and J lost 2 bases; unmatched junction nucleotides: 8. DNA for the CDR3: TGTGCCAGTAGTGTGACCCTAGCGGGGAACACAGATACGCAGTATTTT. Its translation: CASSVTLAGNTDTQYF. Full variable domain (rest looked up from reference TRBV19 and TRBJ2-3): DGGITQSPKYLFRKEGQNVTLSCEQNLNHDAMYWYRQDPGQGLRLIYYSQIVNDFQKGDIAEGYSVSREKKESFPLTVTSAQKNPTAFYLCASSVTLAGNTDTQYFGPGTRLTVL.

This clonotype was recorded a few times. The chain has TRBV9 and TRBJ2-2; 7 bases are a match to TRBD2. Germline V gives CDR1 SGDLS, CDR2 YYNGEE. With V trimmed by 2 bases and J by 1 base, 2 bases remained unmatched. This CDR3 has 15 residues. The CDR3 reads CASSVWGGNTGELFF. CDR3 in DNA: TGTGCCAGCAGCGTTTGGGGGGGGAACACCGGGGAGCTGTTTTTT.

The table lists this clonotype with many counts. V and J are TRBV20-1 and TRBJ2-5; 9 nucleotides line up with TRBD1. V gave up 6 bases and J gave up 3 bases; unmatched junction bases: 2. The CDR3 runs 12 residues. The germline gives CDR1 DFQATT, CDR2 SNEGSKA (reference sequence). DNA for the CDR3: TGCAGTGCCCGGGACAGGGAAGAGACCCAGTACTTC. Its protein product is CSARDREETQYF.

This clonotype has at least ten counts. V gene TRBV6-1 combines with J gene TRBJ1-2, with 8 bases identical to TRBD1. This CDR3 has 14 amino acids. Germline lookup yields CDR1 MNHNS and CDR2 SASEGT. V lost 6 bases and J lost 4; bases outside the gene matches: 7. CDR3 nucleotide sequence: TGTGCCAGCAGAACTCCAGGGGGCTCCTATGGCTACACCTTC. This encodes CASRTPGGSYGYTF.

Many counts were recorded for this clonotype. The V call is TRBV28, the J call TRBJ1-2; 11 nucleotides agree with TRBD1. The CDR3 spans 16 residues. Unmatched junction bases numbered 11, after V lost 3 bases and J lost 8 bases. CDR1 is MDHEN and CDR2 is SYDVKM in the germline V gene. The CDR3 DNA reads TGTGCCAGCAGTTTGGGGACAGGGGGTGTTTTGGGAGGCTACACCTTC. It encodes CASSLGTGGVLGGYTF.

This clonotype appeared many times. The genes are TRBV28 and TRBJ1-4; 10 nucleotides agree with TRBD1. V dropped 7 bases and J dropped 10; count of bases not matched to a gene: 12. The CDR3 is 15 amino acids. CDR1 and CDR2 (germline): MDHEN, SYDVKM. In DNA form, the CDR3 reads TGTGCCAGCACAGCTCCGGGACAGGGGATAGGAAAACTGTTTTTT. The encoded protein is CASTAPGQGIGKLFF.

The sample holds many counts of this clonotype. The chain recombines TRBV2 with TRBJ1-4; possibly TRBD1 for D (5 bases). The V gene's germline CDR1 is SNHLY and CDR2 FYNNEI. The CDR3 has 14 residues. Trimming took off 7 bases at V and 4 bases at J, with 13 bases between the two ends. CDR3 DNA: TGTGCCAGCATACCGGGACGGCTTAATGAAAAACTGTTTTTT. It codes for CASIPGRLNEKLFF.

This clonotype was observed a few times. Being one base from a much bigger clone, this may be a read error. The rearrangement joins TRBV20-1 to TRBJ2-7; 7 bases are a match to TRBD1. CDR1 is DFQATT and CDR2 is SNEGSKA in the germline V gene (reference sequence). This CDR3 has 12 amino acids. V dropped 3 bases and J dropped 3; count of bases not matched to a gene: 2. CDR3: CSARDRNYEQYF. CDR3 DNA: TGCAGTGCTAGGGACAGGAACTACGAGCAGTACTTC.

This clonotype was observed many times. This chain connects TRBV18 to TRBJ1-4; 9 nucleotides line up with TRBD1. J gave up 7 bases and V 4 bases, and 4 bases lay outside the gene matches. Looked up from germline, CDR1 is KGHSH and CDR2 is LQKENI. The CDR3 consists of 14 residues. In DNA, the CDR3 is TGTGCCAGCTCACAGGGACAGGGTCTTGAAAAACTGTTTTTT. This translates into CASSQGQGLEKLFF.

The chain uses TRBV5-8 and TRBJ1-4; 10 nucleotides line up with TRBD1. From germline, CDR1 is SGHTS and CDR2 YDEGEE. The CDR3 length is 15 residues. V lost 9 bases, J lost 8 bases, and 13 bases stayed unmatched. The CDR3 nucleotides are TGTGCCACCCAAAGCCGGGACAGGGGAGGCGAAAAACTGTTTTTT. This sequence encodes CATQSRDRGGEKLFF.

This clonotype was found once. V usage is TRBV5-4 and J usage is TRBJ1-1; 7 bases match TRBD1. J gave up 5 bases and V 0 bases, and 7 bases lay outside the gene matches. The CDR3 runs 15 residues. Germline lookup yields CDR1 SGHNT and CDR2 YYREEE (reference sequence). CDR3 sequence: CASSLGGGEGTEAFF. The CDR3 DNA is TGTGCCAGCAGCTTGGGAGGGGGCGAAGGAACTGAAGCTTTCTTT.

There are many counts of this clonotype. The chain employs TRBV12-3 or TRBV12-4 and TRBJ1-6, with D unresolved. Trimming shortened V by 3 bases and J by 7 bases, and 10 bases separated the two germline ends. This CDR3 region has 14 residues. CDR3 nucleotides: TGTGCCAGCAGTTTCATTAGCCCCAATTCACCCCTCCACTTT. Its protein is CASSFISPNSPLHF.

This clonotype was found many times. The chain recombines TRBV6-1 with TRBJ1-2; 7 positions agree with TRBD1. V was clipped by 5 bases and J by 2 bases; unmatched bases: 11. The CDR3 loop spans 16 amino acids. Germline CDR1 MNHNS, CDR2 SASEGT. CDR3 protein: CASSFNTGVGNYGYTF. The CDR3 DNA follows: TGTGCCAGCAGTTTCAATACAGGGGTCGGGAACTATGGCTACACCTTC.

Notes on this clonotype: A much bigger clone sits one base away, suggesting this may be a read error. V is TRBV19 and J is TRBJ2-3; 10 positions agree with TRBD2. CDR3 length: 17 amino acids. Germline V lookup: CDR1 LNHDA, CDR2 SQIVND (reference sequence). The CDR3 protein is CASSSLKRGGSIDTQYF. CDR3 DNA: TGTGCCAGTAGTTCTTTAAAGCGGGGGGGGAGCATAGATACGCAGTATTTT.

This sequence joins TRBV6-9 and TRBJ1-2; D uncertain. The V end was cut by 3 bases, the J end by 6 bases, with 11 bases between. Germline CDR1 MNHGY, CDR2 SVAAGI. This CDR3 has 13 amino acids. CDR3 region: CASSYDRGHGYTF. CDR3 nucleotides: TGTGCCAGCAGTTACGATCGAGGTCATGGCTACACCTTC.

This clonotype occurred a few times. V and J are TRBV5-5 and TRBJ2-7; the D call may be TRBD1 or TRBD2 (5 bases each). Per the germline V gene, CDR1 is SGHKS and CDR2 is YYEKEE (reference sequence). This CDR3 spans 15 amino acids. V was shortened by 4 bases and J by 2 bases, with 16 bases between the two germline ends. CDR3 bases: TGTGCCAGCAGCAATCCGGGACGGGTTACCTACGAGCAGTACTTC. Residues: CASSNPGRVTYEQYF.

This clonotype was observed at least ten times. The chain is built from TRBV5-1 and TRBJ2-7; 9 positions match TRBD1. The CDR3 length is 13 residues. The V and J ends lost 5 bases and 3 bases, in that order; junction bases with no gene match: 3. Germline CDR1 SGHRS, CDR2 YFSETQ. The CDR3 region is CASRSGQGYEQYF. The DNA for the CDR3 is TGCGCCAGCAGGTCGGGACAGGGCTACGAGCAGTACTTC.

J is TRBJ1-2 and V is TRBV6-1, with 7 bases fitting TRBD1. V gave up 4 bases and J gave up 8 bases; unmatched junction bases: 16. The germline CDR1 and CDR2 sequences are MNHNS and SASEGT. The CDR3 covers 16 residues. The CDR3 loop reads CASSGRDSILSEGYTF. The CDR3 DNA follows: TGTGCCAGCAGTGGCCGGGACAGTATACTTTCTGAAGGCTACACCTTC.

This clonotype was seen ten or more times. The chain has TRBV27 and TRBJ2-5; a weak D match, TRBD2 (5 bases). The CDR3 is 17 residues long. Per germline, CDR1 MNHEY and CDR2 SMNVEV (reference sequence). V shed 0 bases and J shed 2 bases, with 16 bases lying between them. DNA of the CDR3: TGTGCCAGCAGTTTATCGGGCGGGTCCCTGCTGCAAGAGACCCAGTACTTC. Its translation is CASSLSGGSLLQETQYF.

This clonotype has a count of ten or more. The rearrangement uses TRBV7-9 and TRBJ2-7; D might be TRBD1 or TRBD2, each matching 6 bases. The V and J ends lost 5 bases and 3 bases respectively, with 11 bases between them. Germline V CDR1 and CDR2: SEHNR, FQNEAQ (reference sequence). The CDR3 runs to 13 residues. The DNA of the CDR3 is TGTGCCAGCAGCCCCAAGGGGGGCTACGAGCAGTACTTC. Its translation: CASSPKGGYEQYF.

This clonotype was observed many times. DNA for the CDR3: TGCGCCAGCAGCTTGGTCATTAGCTCCTACAATGAGCAGTTCTTC. Protein sequence: CASSLVISSYNEQFF. The rearrangement uses TRBV5-1 and TRBJ2-1, with D hard to call. Germline V gene sequence: CDR1 SGHRS, CDR2 YFSETQ. This CDR3 comprises 15 residues. The V end lost 0 bases, the J end lost 0 bases, and 7 bases lay between the germline ends.

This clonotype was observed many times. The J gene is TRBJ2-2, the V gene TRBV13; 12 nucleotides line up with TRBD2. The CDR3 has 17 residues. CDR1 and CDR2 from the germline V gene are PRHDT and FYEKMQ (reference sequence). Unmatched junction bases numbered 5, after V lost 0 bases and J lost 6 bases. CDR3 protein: CASSLGLAGGFAGELFF. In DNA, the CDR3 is TGTGCCAGCAGCTTAGGACTAGCGGGAGGATTTGCCGGGGAGCTGTTTTTT.